The 26 T cell receptor beta chains presented below share a single source sample, sequenced in a study of T cells after yellow fever vaccination. TCRdb reanalysed the 5' RACE reads using MiXCR and keeps one entry per CDR3 protein. The sample shows tens of thousands of distinct CDR3 sequences, approximately 7% of them seen only once. Source: CD8+ T cells sorted from PBMCs, taken 4 to 6 days after the first yellow fever vaccination. The receptors derive from a man between 18 and 35 years old who received the YFV17D yellow fever vaccine.

This clonotype has a count of ten or more. The chain links TRBV29-1 to TRBJ2-1, with D maybe TRBD1 (6 bases). CDR1 and CDR2 from the germline V gene are SQVTM and ANQGSEA. The ends were cut back, 2 bases at V and 6 bases at J, with 11 bases in the middle. The CDR3 spans 13 residues. The CDR3 DNA follows: TGCAGCGTTGAACCAACAGGGAGCAATGAGCAGTTCTTC. It encodes CSVEPTGSNEQFF.

This clonotype showed up just a few times. CDR3 DNA: TGTGCCAGCAGACCCCGGACTAGACACTCCACAGATACGCAGTATTTT. Translation gives CASRPRTRHSTDTQYF. J is TRBJ2-3 and V is TRBV11-2; 7 positions match TRBD2. This CDR3 has 16 residues. V shed 6 bases, J shed 2 bases, and the junction held 11 bases outside the gene matches. Germline V CDR1 and CDR2: SGHAT, FQNNGV.

This clonotype was detected ten times or more. The chain employs TRBV28 and TRBJ2-3, with 15 bases identical to TRBD2. Germline V gene sequence: CDR1 MDHEN, CDR2 SYDVKM. This CDR3 comprises 17 residues. The V segment lost 7 bases and the J segment 3 bases; nucleotides outside the gene matches: 8. The CDR3 protein is CASKPGLAGGGTDTQYF. DNA for the CDR3: TGTGCCAGCAAACCGGGACTAGCGGGGGGAGGTACAGATACGCAGTATTTT.

This clonotype has at least ten counts. The chain employs TRBV7-9 and TRBJ2-7, with D perhaps TRBD2 (5 bases). V lost 5 bases and J 4 bases, leaving 12 bases between the germline ends. The CDR3 contains 13 residues. Germline loops: CDR1 SEHNR, CDR2 FQNEAQ (reference sequence). The DNA for the CDR3 is TGTGCCAGCAGCGGAGGACGTACGTACGAGCAGTACTTC. This sequence encodes CASSGGRTYEQYF.

This chain joins TRBV7-9 and TRBJ1-2; D unclear. Germline V lookup: CDR1 SEHNR, CDR2 FQNEAQ (reference sequence). Trimming pared 3 bases from V and 0 bases from J, leaving 8 bases between. The CDR3 contains 14 residues. DNA for the CDR3: TGTGCCAGCAGCTTTACGGGAACTAACTATGGCTACACCTTC. It is translated as CASSFTGTNYGYTF.

This clonotype has a handful of counts. The rearrangement joins TRBV7-2 to TRBJ1-1, with D tentatively TRBD1 (6 bases). V lost 5 bases and J 1 base, leaving 14 bases between the germline ends. The CDR3 covers 15 residues. Germline-derived CDR1 and CDR2 are SGHTA and FQGNSA. The CDR3 nucleotides are TGTGCCAGCAGCCTTCGGGACAAGGCGAACACTGAAGCTTTCTTT. This encodes CASSLRDKANTEAFF.

This clonotype was detected many times. V is TRBV7-8 and J is TRBJ2-2; D ambiguous. Germline V lookup: CDR1 SGHVS, CDR2 FQNEAQ. There are 15 residues in the CDR3. Trimming took 2 bases from V and 2 from J, leaving 9 bases between them. The CDR3 sequence: CASSLLGLNTGELFF. CDR3 nucleotides: TGTGCCAGCAGCTTACTGGGCTTAAACACCGGGGAGCTGTTTTTT.

This clonotype was picked up a small number of times. The chain recombines TRBV4-1 with TRBJ2-2, with 8 bases lining up with TRBD1. This CDR3 spans 18 amino acids. Losses at the gene ends were 1 base for V and 5 bases for J; bases not matched to a gene: 12. Germline V gene sequence: CDR1 MGHRA, CDR2 YSYEKL. CDR3: CASSQVSRGRSRTGELFF. The CDR3 DNA reads TGCGCCAGCAGCCAAGTCAGCAGGGGGCGATCAAGGACCGGGGAGCTGTTTTTT.

This clonotype was seen many times. CDR3 sequence: CASSQEMVSSYEQYF. CDR3 bases: TGCGCCAGCAGCCAAGAGATGGTGAGCTCCTACGAGCAGTACTTC. The V and J genes are TRBV4-1 and TRBJ2-7; no clear D gene. CDR1 is MGHRA and CDR2 is YSYEKL in the germline V gene. The V end lost 0 bases, the J end lost 0 bases, and 9 bases lay between the germline ends. CDR3 size: 15 residues.

The chain has TRBV10-3 and TRBJ2-2; 7 bases are a match to TRBD1. Trimming cost V 10 bases and J 2 bases; bases outside gene matches: 10. Germline CDR1 ENHRY, CDR2 SYGVKD. CDR3 length: 15 amino acids. CDR3 loop: CATAPGTANTGELFF. CDR3 coding DNA: TGTGCCACCGCCCCCGGGACAGCTAACACCGGGGAGCTGTTTTTT.

This clonotype was detected only a few times. The chain links TRBV4-1 to TRBJ1-1; 7 bases line up with TRBD1. V lost 3 bases, J lost 8 bases, and 9 bases stayed unmatched. The germline V gene encodes CDR1 MGHRA and CDR2 YSYEKL. CDR3 length equals 14 residues. CDR3 nucleotides: TGCGCCAGCAGCCACCCCGCTAGGGACAGCGAAGCTTTCTTT. Protein product: CASSHPARDSEAFF.

This clonotype was seen a few times. The rearrangement joins TRBV5-5 to TRBJ2-3, with 12 bases fitting TRBD2. CDR3 length: 16 residues. Per the germline V gene, CDR1 is SGHKS and CDR2 is YYEKEE (reference sequence). The trim removed 0 bases at V and 2 bases at J, leaving 1 base unmatched. In DNA, the CDR3 is TGTGCCAGCAGCTTGGGGACTAGCGGGAACACAGATACGCAGTATTTT. Its protein is CASSLGTSGNTDTQYF.

This clonotype came up a few times. The V gene is TRBV7-9, the J gene TRBJ2-6; TRBD1 matches 9 bases. The CDR3 has 15 residues. The trim removed 5 bases at V and 13 bases at J, leaving 12 bases unmatched. CDR1 is SEHNR, CDR2 FQNEAQ, per germline (reference sequence). The CDR3 is CASSPPGTGPGVLTF. The CDR3 region has the DNA TGTGCCAGCAGCCCACCGGGGACAGGGCCTGGGGTCCTGACTTTC.

The chain employs TRBV6-1 and TRBJ2-1; possibly TRBD1 for D (5 bases). The CDR3 spans 15 residues. V lost 6 bases and J 3 bases, leaving 15 bases between the germline ends. CDR1 is MNHNS, CDR2 SASEGT, per germline. The CDR3 bases are TGTGCCAGCAGCCCCCAGGGCTCGGGCTACAATGAGCAGTTCTTC. This translates into CASSPQGSGYNEQFF.

This clonotype showed up many times. This chain connects TRBV7-8 to TRBJ2-7; D possibly corresponds to TRBD1 (7 bases). Trimming removed 1 base from V and 1 base from J, with 11 bases in between. Per the germline V gene, CDR1 is SGHVS and CDR2 is FQNEAQ. The CDR3 has 15 amino acids. CDR3 nucleotides: TGTGCCAGCAGCTTAGGTCAGGGGGGTTCCTACGAGCAGTACGTC. This translates into CASSLGQGGSYEQYV.

This clonotype appeared many times. This chain links TRBV2 with TRBJ1-2; TRBD1 matches 10 bases. The CDR3 loop spans 13 amino acids. The trim removed 4 bases at V and 6 bases at J, leaving 2 bases unmatched. Germline V gives CDR1 SNHLY, CDR2 FYNNEI. CDR3 amino acids: CASSVGTGDGYTF. The CDR3, as DNA: TGTGCCAGCAGTGTAGGGACAGGGGATGGCTACACCTTC.

This clonotype has ten or more counts. This chain connects TRBV4-3 to TRBJ2-1; no firm D call. Trimming removed 0 bases at V and 12 bases at J, with 18 bases between. CDR1 and CDR2 from the germline V gene are LGHNA and YSLEER. The CDR3 runs to 15 residues. In DNA form, the CDR3 reads TGCGCCAGCAGCCAAGATTTGGCCCAGCATGCAAGGCAGTTCTTC. This encodes CASSQDLAQHARQFF.

A few counts support this clonotype. The chain is built from TRBV6-1 and TRBJ2-7; tentatively, D is TRBD2 (7 bases). V was trimmed by 7 bases and J by 5 bases, leaving 15 bases between them. The length of the CDR3 is 13 residues. Germline CDR1 is MNHNS and CDR2 is SASEGT. CDR3 in amino acids: CASTEGGDHEQYV. CDR3 DNA sequence: TGTGCCAGCACCGAAGGGGGGGACCACGAGCAGTACGTC.

This sequence joins TRBV7-9 and TRBJ1-4; the D gene is possibly TRBD1 (5 bases). Trimming cost V 5 bases and J 8 bases, with 21 bases left between them. Germline V CDR1 and CDR2: SEHNR, FQNEAQ (reference sequence). This CDR3 is built from 16 residues. Here the CDR3 DNA reads TGTGCCAGCAGCCTACCCCGGGGCCACGGAGGGGAAAAACTGTTTTTT. Protein product: CASSLPRGHGGEKLFF. The full variable domain, its missing parts supplied by reference TRBV7-9 and TRBJ1-4, is DTGVSQNPRHKITKRGQNVTFRCDPISEHNRLYWYRQTLGQGPEFLTYFQNEAQLEKSRLLSDRFSAERPKGSFSTLEIQRTEQGDSAMYLCASSLPRGHGGEKLFFGSGTQLSVL.

Many counts were recorded for this clonotype. The chain uses TRBV4-3 and TRBJ1-2; no clear D. Germline CDR1 reads LGHNA; CDR2 reads YSLEER. This CDR3 region has 14 residues. The germline V and J ends were trimmed by 1 base and 1 base, with 7 bases remaining between them. As DNA, the CDR3 is TGCGCCAGCAGCCAAGGGACCTATAACTATGGCTACACCTTC. Encoded protein: CASSQGTYNYGYTF.

The rearrangement links TRBV6-5 to TRBJ1-2; a weak D match, TRBD1 (6 bases). The germline V and J ends were trimmed by 6 bases and 0 bases, with 14 bases remaining between them. Germline lookup yields CDR1 MNHEY and CDR2 SVGAGI. The CDR3 covers 15 residues. The CDR3 region is CASRGLDRANYGYTF. The CDR3 bases are TGTGCCAGCAGGGGATTGGACAGAGCTAACTATGGCTACACCTTC.

The chain carries TRBV5-4 and TRBJ2-7; D is ambiguous. CDR1 and CDR2 (germline): SGHNT, YYREEE (reference sequence). The CDR3 consists of 11 residues. Trimming shortened V by 5 bases and J by 0 bases, and 3 bases separated the two germline ends. CDR3 coding DNA: TGTGCCAGCAGTAACTCCTACGAGCAGTACGTC. The encoded protein is CASSNSYEQYV.

The J gene is TRBJ2-7, the V gene TRBV6-1; D possibly corresponds to TRBD2 (7 bases). The V end was cut by 6 bases, the J end by 3 bases, with 15 bases between. Germline lookup yields CDR1 MNHNS and CDR2 SASEGT. The CDR3 is made up of 14 amino acids. The CDR3 here is CASRQGGSFYEQYV. CDR3 nucleotides: TGTGCCAGCAGACAGGGAGGGTCATTCTACGAGCAGTACGTC.

This chain connects TRBV5-5 to TRBJ2-7; 8 positions agree with TRBD1. V gave up 6 bases and J gave up 4 bases; unmatched junction bases: 9. The CDR3 loop spans 14 amino acids. Germline CDR1 SGHKS, CDR2 YYEKEE (reference sequence). The CDR3 DNA is TGTGCCAGCACCACCGGGACAGGTCGATACGAGCAGTACTTC. Protein sequence: CASTTGTGRYEQYF.

The chain carries TRBV6-1 and TRBJ1-2, with 11 bases identical to TRBD1. J gave up 0 bases and V 6 bases, and 6 bases lay outside the gene matches. From germline, CDR1 is MNHNS and CDR2 SASEGT. The CDR3 covers 16 residues. Written as DNA, the CDR3 is TGTGCCAGCAGAACTCCGGGACAGGGGGCTAACTATGGCTACACCTTC. Translating gives CASRTPGQGANYGYTF.

This clonotype was detected ten times or more. This chain links TRBV4-1 with TRBJ2-7, with TRBD2 as a possible D gene (6 bases). Germline loops: CDR1 MGHRA, CDR2 YSYEKL. The CDR3 spans 16 residues. Trimming shortened V by 1 base and J by 3 bases, and 16 bases separated the two germline ends. The CDR3 sequence is CASSQGAGSVGYEQYF. Here the CDR3 DNA reads TGCGCCAGCAGCCAAGGGGCGGGGAGTGTGGGCTACGAGCAGTACTTC.